This T cell receptor (beta chain) was profiled in a study of CD8+CD57+ T cells in acquired aplastic anemia. Overall study context: Average DNA yield from sorted CD4+ and CD8+ cells was roughly 3.1 ug.

Profiles of TCR beta VDJ and CDR3 were generated from a genomic DNA template. Via MiXCR, TCRdb re-called the reads, giving one row per CDR3 protein. The profile shows about 150,000 distinct CDR3 sequences, more than 40% of them singletons. The CDR3 runs to 14 residues. From germline, CDR1 is SGHTA and CDR2 FQGNSA. V was pared by 6 bases and J by 7 bases, with 16 bases between. Flow cytometry had shown expanded CD8+CD57+ cells in the patients chosen for sequencing. No therapy had been given to the patients at the time of blood sampling. Study results and limitations: Both patients and controls carried the same twenty-nine CD8+ CDR3 sequences.

The sample holds many counts of this clonotype. Its antigen is currently unknown. The rearrangement joins TRBV7-2 to TRBJ1-5; a weak D match, TRBD1 (5 bases). The clonotype originates from a human donor with aplastic anemia. The specimen sequenced was sorted CD4+, CD8+, or CD8+CD57+ T cells (not recorded which) from PBMCs. The CDR3 sequence is CASSHTGLGQPQHF. Here the CDR3 DNA reads TGTGCCAGCAGTCATACAGGTCTAGGGCAGCCCCAGCATTTT.